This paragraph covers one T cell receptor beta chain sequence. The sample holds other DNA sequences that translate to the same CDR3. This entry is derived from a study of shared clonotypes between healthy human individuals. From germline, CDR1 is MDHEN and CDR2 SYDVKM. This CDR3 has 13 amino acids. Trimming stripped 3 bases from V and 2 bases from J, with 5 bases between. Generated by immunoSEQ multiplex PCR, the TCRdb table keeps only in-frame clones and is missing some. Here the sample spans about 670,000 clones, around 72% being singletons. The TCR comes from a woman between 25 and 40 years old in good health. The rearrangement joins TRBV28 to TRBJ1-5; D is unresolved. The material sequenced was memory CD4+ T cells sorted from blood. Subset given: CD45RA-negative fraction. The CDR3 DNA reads TGTGCCAGCAGTTTTGGGGGCAATCAGCCCCAGCATTTT. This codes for CASSFGGNQPQHF.